This entry lists 15 T cell receptor beta chains sequenced from one sample in a study of CD8+CD57+ T cells in acquired aplastic anemia. Patients picked for sequencing had shown CD8+CD57+ cell expansion detected by flow cytometry. For CDR3 and TCR beta VDJ profiling, genomic DNA was the template used. In TCRdb, the reads were re-called with MiXCR into one record per CDR3 protein. The table includes some 150,000 distinct CDR3 sequences, around 50% detected once. Sequencing was done on a sample of sorted CD4+, CD8+, or CD8+CD57+ T cells (not recorded which) from PBMCs. Receptors were obtained from a human donor with aplastic anemia.

This clonotype was counted many times. The chain is built from TRBV5-1 and TRBJ2-3, with 8 bases that match TRBD1. The V segment lost 0 bases and the J segment 5 bases; nucleotides outside the gene matches: 8. The CDR3 spans 16 residues. CDR1 is SGHRS and CDR2 is YFSETQ in the germline V gene. The CDR3 DNA follows: TGCGCCAGCAGCTTGGCCACGACAGGGGCAGGAGATACGCAGTATTTT. As protein: CASSLATTGAGDTQYF.

This chain links TRBV20-1 with TRBJ2-1; no reliable D call. The CDR3 consists of 16 residues. Germline V CDR1 and CDR2: DFQATT, SNEGSKA (reference sequence). V was trimmed by 0 bases and J by 3 bases, leaving 15 bases between them. CDR3 nucleotides: TGCAGTGCTAGAGAGGCGAGGAGCGAGGACTACAATGAGCAGTTCTTC. Translated, it gives CSAREARSEDYNEQFF.

There are many counts of this clonotype. The chain carries TRBV6-5 and TRBJ2-1, with D perhaps matching TRBD1 (6 bases). This CDR3 contains 15 residues. CDR1 is MNHEY, CDR2 SVGAGI, per germline. V lost 0 bases and J lost 2, with 8 bases in between. The CDR3 is CASSYSAGAYNEQFF. The CDR3 DNA follows: TGTGCCAGCAGTTACTCAGCAGGGGCCTACAATGAGCAGTTCTTC.

The rearrangement joins TRBV6-5 to TRBJ2-2; D may be TRBD1 (5 bases). The CDR3 is 14 residues long. The germline V and J ends were trimmed by 4 bases and 6 bases, with 12 bases remaining between them. Germline lookup yields CDR1 MNHEY and CDR2 SVGAGI. The CDR3: CASSSHKTAGELFF. The CDR3 DNA is TGTGCCAGCAGTTCCCACAAGACAGCCGGGGAGCTGTTTTTT.

This clonotype was seen at least ten times. The gene calls are TRBV11-1 and TRBJ2-7; the D is unclear. Germline V gene lookup returns CDR1 SGHAT and CDR2 FQDESV (reference sequence). This CDR3 contains 12 residues. V lost 6 bases and J lost 3, with 9 bases in between. The CDR3: CASSGSSYEQYF. The CDR3 DNA follows: TGTGCCAGCAGTGGATCAAGCTACGAGCAGTACTTC.

The chain combines TRBV5-1 with TRBJ2-1; D is ambiguous. The V gene lost 3 bases and the J gene lost 6 bases, with 7 bases spanning the gap. From germline, CDR1 is SGHRS and CDR2 YFSETQ. CDR3 size: 12 residues. The CDR3 DNA reads as TGCGCCAGCAGCTCGGAGTTCAATGAGCAGTTCTTC. This encodes CASSSEFNEQFF.

This sequence joins TRBV6-5 and TRBJ1-2, with D maybe TRBD1 (6 bases). Between the trimmed V and J ends, which lost 3 bases and 6 bases, there was a span of 8 bases. This CDR3 contains 12 residues. The germline CDR1 and CDR2 sequences are MNHEY and SVGAGI. The CDR3 nucleotides are TGTGCCAGCAGTTATTCAGGGGATGGCTACACCTTC. Its translation is CASSYSGDGYTF.

Comments on this clonotype: The final CDR3 position lacks the conserved phenylalanine or tryptophan, pointing to a likely read error. J is TRBJ2-7 and V is TRBV18, with 11 bases lining up with TRBD1. Germline loops: CDR1 KGHSH, CDR2 LQKENI. V was pared by 6 bases and J by 0 bases, with 7 bases of the junction left unmatched. This CDR3 has 16 residues. For the CDR3, the DNA is TGTGCCAGCTCCCGTGGACAGGGGGCGAGCTCCTACGAGCAGTACTCC. It specifies CASSRGQGASSYEQYS.

The chain's CDR3 is CATRGRDRNQPQHF. The CDR3 bases are TGTGCGACACGGGGTAGGGATCGCAATCAGCCCCAGCATTTT. V is TRBV19 and J is TRBJ1-5; D gene ambiguous. Germline V gene lookup returns CDR1 LNHDA and CDR2 SQIVND (reference sequence). The CDR3 is 14 amino acids.

The CDR3 is CASSEYRVGSNYEQYF. The CDR3 coding sequence is TGTGCCAGCAGTGAATATAGGGTTGGGTCGAACTACGAGCAGTACTTC. The gene calls are TRBV25-1 and TRBJ2-7; no clear D. V lost 0 bases and J 3 bases, leaving 15 bases between the germline ends. Germline values: CDR1 MGHDK, CDR2 SYGVNS. The CDR3 is made up of 16 amino acids.

The chain couples TRBV15 to TRBJ2-6; D is undetermined. Germline V lookup: CDR1 LNHNV, CDR2 YYDKDF (reference sequence). The CDR3 consists of 13 residues. The V end was cut by 3 bases, the J end by 4 bases, with 4 bases between. CDR3 region: CATSSEGANVLTF. The CDR3 DNA reads TGTGCCACCAGCAGCGAGGGGGCCAACGTCCTGACTTTC.

At least ten counts were recorded for this clonotype. V and J are TRBV5-1 and TRBJ2-3; 12 nucleotides agree with TRBD1. This CDR3 is built from 17 residues. J gave up 2 bases and V 4 bases, and 8 bases lay outside the gene matches. Germline CDR1 and CDR2: SGHRS and YFSETQ. The CDR3 spells CASSGLGQGATTDTQYF. Written as DNA, the CDR3 is TGCGCCAGCAGCGGCTTGGGACAGGGGGCTACCACAGATACGCAGTATTTT.

The chain combines TRBV19 with TRBJ1-2; D remains ambiguous. Trimming took 3 bases from V and 0 from J, leaving 11 bases between them. The CDR3 covers 15 residues. The germline V gene has CDR1 LNHDA and CDR2 SQIVND (reference sequence). The CDR3 DNA reads as TGTGCCAGTAGTATTGAGCCGGGAGCTAACTATGGCTACACCTTC. Its translation: CASSIEPGANYGYTF. The variable domain in full, with the rest retrieved from reference TRBV19 and TRBJ1-2, is DGGITQSPKYLFRKEGQNVTLSCEQNLNHDAMYWYRQDPGQGLRLIYYSQIVNDFQKGDIAEGYSVSREKKESFPLTVTSAQKNPTAFYLCASSIEPGANYGYTFGSGTRLTVV.

The chain combines TRBV25-1 with TRBJ2-7; TRBD1 is a possible D gene (6 bases). Looked up from germline, CDR1 is MGHDK and CDR2 is SYGVNS. V was trimmed by 4 bases and J by 6 bases, leaving 22 bases between them. The CDR3 extends over 16 amino acids. This CDR3 is CASSAGPGTFTGEQYF. CDR3 sequence (DNA): TGTGCCAGCAGTGCAGGTCCCGGGACATTCACGGGCGAGCAGTACTTC.

The CDR3 DNA is TGTGCCAGCAGATCGCTAGCGGGGGCGCCATACGAGCAGTACTTC. Its translation: CASRSLAGAPYEQYF. The chain links TRBV27 to TRBJ2-7; 10 bases fit TRBD2. The germline V gene encodes CDR1 MNHEY and CDR2 SMNVEV (reference sequence). The CDR3 contains 15 residues. With V trimmed by 6 bases and J by 4 bases, 9 bases remained unmatched.